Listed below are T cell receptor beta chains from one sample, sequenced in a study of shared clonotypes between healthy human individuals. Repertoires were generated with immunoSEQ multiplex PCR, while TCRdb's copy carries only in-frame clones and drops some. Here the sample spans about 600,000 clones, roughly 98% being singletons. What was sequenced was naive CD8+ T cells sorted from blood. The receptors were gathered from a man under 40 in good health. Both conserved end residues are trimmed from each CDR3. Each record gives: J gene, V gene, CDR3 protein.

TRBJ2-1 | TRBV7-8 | ASSPRDFSYNEQF
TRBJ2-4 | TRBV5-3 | ARSPERSVLGKNIQY
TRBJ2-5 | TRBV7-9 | ASSSGAGQETQY
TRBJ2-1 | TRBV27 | ASSLLQAGGPDEQF
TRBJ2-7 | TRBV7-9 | ASSSNRGLAIYEQY
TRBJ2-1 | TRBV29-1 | SVEVEREGAYNEQF
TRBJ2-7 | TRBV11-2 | ASSLGTGGYEQY
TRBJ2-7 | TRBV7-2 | ASRGGQAKTYEQY
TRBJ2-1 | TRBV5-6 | ASSTSSYNEQF
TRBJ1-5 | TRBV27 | ASSLSKGAHQPQH
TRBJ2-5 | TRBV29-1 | SVDPRFSSVQETQY
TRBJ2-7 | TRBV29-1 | SARGGTGGEGVYEQY
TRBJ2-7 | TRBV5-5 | ASSLFYEQY
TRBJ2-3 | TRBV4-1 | ASSQVGLSTDTQY
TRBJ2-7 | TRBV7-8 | ASSLFRGYEQY
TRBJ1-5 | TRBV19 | ASRSPIRDRDNQPQH
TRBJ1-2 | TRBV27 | ASSSWGDYGYT
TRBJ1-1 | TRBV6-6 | ASSETEAF
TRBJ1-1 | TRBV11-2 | ASSLVGRASNTEAF
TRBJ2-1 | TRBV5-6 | ASSRLAFEQF
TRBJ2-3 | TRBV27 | ASSAYTGGSTDTQY
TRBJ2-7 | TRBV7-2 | AIDDEREGLYEQY
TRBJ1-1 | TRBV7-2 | ASSLGRARGGGWTEAF
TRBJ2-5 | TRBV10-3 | AISDVKAGQETQY
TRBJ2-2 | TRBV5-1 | ASSLGTMNTGELF
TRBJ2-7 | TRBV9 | ASSAGTGTYEQY
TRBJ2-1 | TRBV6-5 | ATSGFSGPYNEQF
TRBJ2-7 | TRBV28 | ASSAPPEIGYEQY
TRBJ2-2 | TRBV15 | ATSRDTGTGRTGELF
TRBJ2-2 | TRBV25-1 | ASRGTSRDTGELF
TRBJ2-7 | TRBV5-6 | ASSLVGLAGVGAYEQY
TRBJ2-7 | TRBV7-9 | ASSLVPPVEQY
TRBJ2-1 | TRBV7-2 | ASSFKGASGNEQF
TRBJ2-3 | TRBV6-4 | ASSDSAGGDTQY
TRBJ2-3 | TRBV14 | ASSLDVSGRATDTQY
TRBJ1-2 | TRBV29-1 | SVVGMGGIYGYT
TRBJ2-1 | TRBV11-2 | ASSLGGQGPINEQF
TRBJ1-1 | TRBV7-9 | ASSLAPIMNTEAF
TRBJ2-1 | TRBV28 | ASSFLSSSYNEQF
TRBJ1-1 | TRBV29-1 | SVDLPTEAF
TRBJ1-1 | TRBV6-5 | ASSSLGPTGAF
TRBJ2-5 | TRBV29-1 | SVEEVGGETQY
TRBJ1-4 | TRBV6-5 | ASSYSGAGREKLF
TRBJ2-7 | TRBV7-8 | ASSHGAEQY
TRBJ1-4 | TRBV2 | ASSVTRDQDGKLF
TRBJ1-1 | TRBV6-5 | ASRVSGNTEAF
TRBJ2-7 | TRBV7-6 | ASSPAGGAYEQY
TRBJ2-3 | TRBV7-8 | ASSSRLALQY
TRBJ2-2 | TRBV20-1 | SARAGELF
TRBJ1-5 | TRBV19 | ASSTTPGTGYQPQH
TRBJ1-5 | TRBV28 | ASSQYSNQPQH